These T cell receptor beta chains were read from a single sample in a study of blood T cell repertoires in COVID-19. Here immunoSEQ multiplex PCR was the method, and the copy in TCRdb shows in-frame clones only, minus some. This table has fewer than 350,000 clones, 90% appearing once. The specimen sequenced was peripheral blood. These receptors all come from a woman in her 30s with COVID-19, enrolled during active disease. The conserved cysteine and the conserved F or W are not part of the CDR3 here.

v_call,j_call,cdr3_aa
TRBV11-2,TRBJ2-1,ASSARDRRYNEQF
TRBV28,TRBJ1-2,ASSLLGTGVGYT
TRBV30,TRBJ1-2,AWSVSNRGNIGYT
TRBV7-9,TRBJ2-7,ASRRLGEQY
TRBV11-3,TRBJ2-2,ASSLPDRVNTGELF
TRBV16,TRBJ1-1,ASSPWSRQGSGEAF
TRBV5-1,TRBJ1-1,ASSLAGQPEAF
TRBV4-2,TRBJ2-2,ASSQPGTGITGELF
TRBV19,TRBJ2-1,ASSIAGGAGVSGSYNEQF
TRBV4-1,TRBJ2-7,ASSQGGPGQGDEQY
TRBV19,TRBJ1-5,ASSMVQGGNQPQH
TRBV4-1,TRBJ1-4,ASSQDPRTNEKLF
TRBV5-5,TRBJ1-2,ASSLQESYGYT
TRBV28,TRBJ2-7,ASIKSGTQAGEPY
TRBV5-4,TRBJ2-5,ASRGGETQY
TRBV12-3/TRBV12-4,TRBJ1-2,ASSHKTGEGYT
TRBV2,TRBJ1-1,ASSYTWTGVNTEAF
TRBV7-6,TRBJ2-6,ASSLYGQGGSGANVLT
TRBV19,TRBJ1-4,ASSTHRTANEKLF
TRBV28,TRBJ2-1,ASSLISGKLATVTYNEQF
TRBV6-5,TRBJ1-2,ASSNRDYGYT
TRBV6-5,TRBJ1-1,ASSSQGQGANLGAF
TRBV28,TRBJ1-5,ASSFVGGSQPQH
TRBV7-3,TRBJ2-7,ASSLRGGTSYEQY
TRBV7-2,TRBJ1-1,ASSYTPLNTEAF
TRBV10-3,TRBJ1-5,AISAGGSNQPQH
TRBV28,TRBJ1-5,AYSRGGRDQPQH
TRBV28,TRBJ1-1,ASSLKGGTEAF
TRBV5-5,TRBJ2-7,ASSFSDRVDYEQY
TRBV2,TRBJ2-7,ASSPPGEQY
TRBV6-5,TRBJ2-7,ASRRLTGGSYEQY
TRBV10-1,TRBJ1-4,ASSESTPGGLPEKLF
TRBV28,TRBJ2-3,ASSLGVNTDTQY
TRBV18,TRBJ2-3,ASSPPSGDTDTQY
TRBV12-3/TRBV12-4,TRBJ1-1,ASSPRNTEAF
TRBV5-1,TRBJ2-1,ASSLGVGSSYNEQF
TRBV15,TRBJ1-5,ATSPTGVNQPQH
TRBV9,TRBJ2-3,ASSSRGGGAATDTQY
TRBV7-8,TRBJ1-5,ASSLRGYSNQPQH
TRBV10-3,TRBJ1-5,AISVRETQPQH